Shown below are 8 T cell receptor beta chains from a single sample sequenced in a study of T-cell reconstitution after alpha-beta-depleted transplantation in children. Preparation of the TCRbeta library involved a method that used unique molecular identifiers. One entry per CDR3 protein results from TCRdb running MiXCR on the PCR reads. The sample has around 96,000 distinct CDR3 sequences, over 9% seen once. The specimen comprised PBMCs from the stem cell graft donor, sampled from the stem cell graft. Source of these receptors: a human donor who donated a stem cell graft to a child with inherited bone marrow failure.

This clonotype was recorded at least ten times. V usage is TRBV9 and J usage is TRBJ2-2, with D unresolved. Per the germline V gene, CDR1 is SGDLS and CDR2 is YYNGEE. The CDR3 has 12 residues. V gave up 3 bases and J gave up 8 bases, with 8 bases separating them. CDR3 loop: CASSDRVGELFF. The CDR3 nucleotides read TGTGCCAGCAGCGATCGGGTTGGGGAGCTGTTTTTT.

The chain is built from TRBV29-1 and TRBJ2-3; 10 bases fit TRBD2. The trim removed 5 bases at V and 0 bases at J, leaving 14 bases unmatched. Per germline, CDR1 SQVTM and CDR2 ANQGSEA. The CDR3 length is 18 residues. The DNA of the CDR3 is TGCAGCGTTAGCCGAGGGGGGACTAGCGCTACTAGCACAGATACGCAGTATTTT. It yields the protein CSVSRGGTSATSTDTQYF.

This clonotype was counted many times. The chain links TRBV7-4 to TRBJ2-1; 8 nucleotides match TRBD1. The CDR3 spans 18 residues. Per germline, CDR1 SGHVT and CDR2 SQSDAQ. Losses at the gene ends were 3 bases for V and 4 bases for J; bases not matched to a gene: 14. The CDR3 loop is CASSLVPRDRCIYNEQFF. CDR3 sequence (DNA): TGTGCCAGCAGCTTGGTTCCCCGGGACAGGTGTATTTACAATGAGCAGTTCTTC.

The sample holds many counts of this clonotype. The chain combines TRBV7-9 with TRBJ2-1; either TRBD1 or TRBD2 may fit D (5 bases each). CDR3 length equals 15 residues. Germline CDR1 SEHNR, CDR2 FQNEAQ (reference sequence). Trimming stripped 5 bases from V and 8 bases from J, with 19 bases between. The CDR3 protein is CASSTGLAGVDEQFF. CDR3 coding DNA: TGTGCCAGCAGCACGGGGCTAGCTGGAGTCGATGAGCAGTTCTTC.

The sample holds many counts of this clonotype. The rearrangement joins TRBV29-1 to TRBJ2-7; D unclear. Trimming shortened V by 5 bases and J by 2 bases, and 10 bases separated the two germline ends. Germline CDR1 reads SQVTM; CDR2 reads ANQGSEA. This CDR3 region has 12 residues. CDR3 sequence (DNA): TGCAGCGTTTCGGGCAGCACCTACGAGCAGTACTTC. This sequence encodes CSVSGSTYEQYF.

This clonotype was seen at least ten times. This rearrangement joins TRBV10-3 to TRBJ2-2, with 8 bases identical to TRBD2. The CDR3 length is 16 residues. Trimming at V came to 5 bases and at J to 7 bases, leaving 12 bases not matched to a gene. Germline CDR1 ENHRY, CDR2 SYGVKD. The CDR3 DNA follows: TGTGCCATCAGTAAACCGGGACTAGTTTCGGGCGGGGAGCTGTTTTTT. It codes for CAISKPGLVSGGELFF.

This clonotype was counted ten times or more. In DNA form, the CDR3 reads TGTGCCAGCGGACTGTCCTCTGGAAACACCATATATTTT. Translated: CASGLSSGNTIYF. This chain joins TRBV11-2 and TRBJ1-3; D unresolved. Germline CDR1 reads SGHAT; CDR2 reads FQNNGV. The CDR3 is 13 residues long. Trimming removed 8 bases at V and 0 bases at J, with 8 bases between.

This clonotype has ten or more counts. The CDR3 region has the DNA TGTGCCAGCAGCTTAGTACGGGGAACCACCGGGGAGCTGTTTTTT. This encodes CASSLVRGTTGELFF. The rearrangement links TRBV7-8 to TRBJ2-2; a weak D match, TRBD2 (5 bases). Germline V gives CDR1 SGHVS, CDR2 FQNEAQ. V dropped 1 base and J dropped 4 bases, with 10 bases sitting between them. The length of the CDR3 is 15 residues.